Listed here are 24 T cell receptor beta chains from one sample, sequenced in a study of CD8 T cells in Susac syndrome. RNA in amounts of roughly 0.5 to 1 ug was reverse transcribed with random hexamers. One entry per CDR3 protein results from TCRdb running MiXCR on the immunoSEQ multiplex PCR reads. The sample holds 150,000 to 200,000 distinct CDR3 sequences, 90% to 95% seen once. The sequenced sample was CD4+ T cells from PBMCs. The receptors were sampled from a human donor in good health.

V usage is TRBV2 and J usage is TRBJ1-1; 7 nucleotides match TRBD1. CDR1 and CDR2 (germline): SNHLY, FYNNEI. The J segment lost 0 bases and the V segment lost 8 bases, leaving 3 bases of the junction unmatched. The CDR3 has 13 amino acids. CDR3 region: CASGTAMNTEAFF. As DNA, the CDR3 is TGTGCCAGCGGGACAGCCATGAACACTGAAGCTTTCTTT.

This clonotype has a single count. The V gene is TRBV5-1, the J gene TRBJ2-5; 11 bases fit TRBD2. V shed 4 bases and J 0 bases; nucleotides not matched to a gene: 8. Germline-derived CDR1 and CDR2 are SGHRS and YFSETQ. The CDR3 loop spans 17 amino acids. CDR3 residues: CASSPAPSGGNQETQYF. CDR3 in DNA: TGCGCCAGCAGCCCGGCTCCTAGCGGGGGGAACCAAGAGACCCAGTACTTC.

The V and J genes are TRBV18 and TRBJ1-4; 7 nucleotides agree with TRBD1. The CDR3 loop spans 15 amino acids. The germline V gene encodes CDR1 KGHSH and CDR2 LQKENI. The V and J ends lost 0 bases and 7 bases, in that order; junction bases with no gene match: 5. As DNA, the CDR3 is TGTGCCAGCTCACCACCCGACAGGGAGGGTGAAAAACTGTTTTTT. It codes for CASSPPDREGEKLFF.

The genes are TRBV3-1 and TRBJ2-5; TRBD2 agrees at 8 bases. The CDR3 loop spans 16 amino acids. V gave up 1 base and J gave up 0 bases; unmatched junction bases: 4. The germline gives CDR1 LGHDT, CDR2 YNNKEL (reference sequence). CDR3: CASSQGTSMYQETQYF. CDR3 nucleotide sequence: TGTGCCAGCAGCCAAGGGACTAGCATGTACCAAGAGACCCAGTACTTC.

Here the CDR3 DNA reads TGTGCCAGCAGCACGGACAGGGGTTCACCCCTCCACTTT. It yields the protein CASSTDRGSPLHF. The rearrangement uses TRBV11-1 and TRBJ1-6, with TRBD1 matching 9 bases. Germline V CDR1 and CDR2: SGHAT, FQDESV (reference sequence). Trimming removed 5 bases from V and 9 bases from J; junction bases left unmatched: 2. The CDR3 runs to 13 residues.

CDR3 in amino acids: CSSLTGGDTEAFF. The CDR3 region has the DNA TGCAGCTCCCTGACAGGAGGGGACACTGAAGCTTTCTTT. The rearrangement joins TRBV29-1 to TRBJ1-1, with D maybe TRBD1 (6 bases). CDR1 and CDR2 from the germline V gene are SQVTM and ANQGSEA. The CDR3 contains 13 residues. The germline V and J ends were trimmed by 8 bases and 3 bases, with 16 bases remaining between them.

The chain employs TRBV9 and TRBJ1-3; D is uncertain. Trimming shortened V by 2 bases and J by 4 bases, and 10 bases separated the two germline ends. Germline loops: CDR1 SGDLS, CDR2 YYNGEE. The CDR3 is made up of 14 amino acids. CDR3 bases: TGTGCCAGCAGCGTCGTAGGGAAGGGAAACACCATATATTTT. Translated: CASSVVGKGNTIYF.

The J gene is TRBJ2-3, the V gene TRBV9, with a weak D call TRBD1 (7 bases). This CDR3 has 14 amino acids. Trimming removed 1 base from V and 4 bases from J, with 10 bases in between. Per the germline V gene, CDR1 is SGDLS and CDR2 is YYNGEE. The CDR3 DNA follows: TGTGCCAGCAGCGTACAGGGGGGCCCAGATACGCAGTATTTT. Encoded protein: CASSVQGGPDTQYF.

The chain uses TRBV9 and TRBJ2-1; no firm D call. In germline, CDR1 is SGDLS, CDR2 YYNGEE. Trimming removed 4 bases from V and 6 bases from J, with 14 bases in between. The length of the CDR3 is 14 residues. The CDR3 DNA reads TGTGCCAGCAGCCCTCGCCCCATGGTCAATGAGCAGTTCTTC. Amino acids: CASSPRPMVNEQFF. Based on the CDR3 plus reference TRBV9 and TRBJ2-1, the full variable domain is DSGVTQTPKHLITATGQRVTLRCSPRSGDLSVYWYQQSLDQGLQFLIQYYNGEERAKGNILERFSAQQFPDLHSELNLSSLELGDSALYFCASSPRPMVNEQFFGPGTRLTVL.

The chain employs TRBV12-3 or TRBV12-4 and TRBJ2-7, with a possible D match to TRBD2 (6 bases). With 5 bases removed from V and 1 base from J, the gap between germline ends came to 9 bases. The length of the CDR3 is 13 residues. CDR3 sequence (DNA): TGTGCCAGCAGTCGGGACTTATCCTACGAGCAGTACTTC. This translates into CASSRDLSYEQYF.

The CDR3 coding sequence is TGTGCCAGTACCAAACGGGACAGAGACTCGTCCGGGGCCAACGTCCTGACTTTC. Its protein product is CASTKRDRDSSGANVLTF. The chain carries TRBV19 and TRBJ2-6; TRBD1 matches at 7 bases. V lost 7 bases, J lost 4 bases, and 16 bases stayed unmatched. The CDR3 runs 18 residues. CDR1 is LNHDA and CDR2 is SQIVND in the germline V gene (reference sequence).

The chain is built from TRBV15 and TRBJ2-5; D is undetermined. The CDR3 length is 15 residues. CDR1 LNHNV and CDR2 YYDKDF come from the germline V gene (reference sequence). The germline V and J ends were trimmed by 5 bases and 5 bases, with 18 bases remaining between them. The CDR3 sequence: CATSPRTVAGETQYF. The CDR3 nucleotides are TGTGCCACCAGCCCACGGACGGTAGCCGGGGAGACCCAGTACTTC.

The DNA for the CDR3 is TGTGCCAGCAGCCGACAGGGGACTGGAGAGACCCAGTACTTC. This encodes CASSRQGTGETQYF. The chain couples TRBV7-9 to TRBJ2-5; 8 nucleotides agree with TRBD1. The germline V gene encodes CDR1 SEHNR and CDR2 FQNEAQ (reference sequence). CDR3 length equals 14 residues. Trimming removed 5 bases from V and 4 bases from J; junction bases left unmatched: 6. The entire variable domain, with the rest obtained from reference TRBV7-9 and TRBJ2-5, is as follows: DTGVSQNPRHKITKRGQNVTFRCDPISEHNRLYWYRQTLGQGPEFLTYFQNEAQLEKSRLLSDRFSAERPKGSFSTLEIQRTEQGDSAMYLCASSRQGTGETQYFGPGTRLLVL.

The gene calls are TRBV20-1 and TRBJ2-7, with 8 bases fitting TRBD1. J gave up 3 bases and V 6 bases, and 7 bases lay outside the gene matches. Germline V gene lookup returns CDR1 DFQATT and CDR2 SNEGSKA (reference sequence). The CDR3 has 13 amino acids. The CDR3 bases are TGCAGTGCCAGGGCAGGGGGCTTCTACGAGCAGTACTTC. Its protein product is CSARAGGFYEQYF.

This chain links TRBV18 with TRBJ2-1; D gene unclear. Germline V gene data show CDR1 as KGHSH and CDR2 as LQKENI. Trimming removed 0 bases from V and 11 bases from J, with 11 bases in between. The CDR3 has 13 amino acids. The CDR3 DNA reads TGTGCCAGCTCACCACCCACTATTAGGAAGCAGTTCTTC. This gives the protein CASSPPTIRKQFF.

The chain combines TRBV7-2 with TRBJ2-3; possible D gene TRBD2, 5 bases. The V gene's germline CDR1 is SGHTA and CDR2 FQGNSA. The V gene lost 5 bases and the J gene lost 0 bases, with 15 bases spanning the gap. The CDR3 spans 16 residues. The CDR3 DNA reads TGTGCCAGCAGCCCACATCGACTATCTAGCACAGATACGCAGTATTTT. Its translation: CASSPHRLSSTDTQYF. Together with reference TRBV7-2 and TRBJ2-3, the CDR3 gives the full variable domain: GAGVSQSPSNKVTEKGKDVELRCDPISGHTALYWYRQSLGQGLEFLIYFQGNSAPDKSGLPSDRFSAERTGGSVSTLTIQRTQQEDSAVYLCASSPHRLSSTDTQYFGPGTRLTVL.

This rearrangement joins TRBV29-1 to TRBJ2-3; the D is unclear. Deletions cut 0 bases from V and 0 bases from J, with 13 bases between. Germline lookup yields CDR1 SQVTM and CDR2 ANQGSEA. This CDR3 spans 16 amino acids. The CDR3 protein is CSVEDRLVTSTDTQYF. The DNA of the CDR3 is TGCAGCGTTGAAGATCGGTTGGTCACTAGCACAGATACGCAGTATTTT.

This rearrangement joins TRBV3-1 to TRBJ2-3; weak D call: TRBD1 (6 bases). V was pared by 0 bases and J by 0 bases, with 19 bases between. The germline gives CDR1 LGHDT, CDR2 YNNKEL (reference sequence). CDR3 length: 19 amino acids. CDR3 DNA: TGTGCCAGCAGCCAAGAAAGCGACAGGTGGTCAACCAGCACAGATACGCAGTATTTT. Encoded protein: CASSQESDRWSTSTDTQYF.

The chain recombines TRBV2 with TRBJ1-6; D remains ambiguous. The CDR3 consists of 12 residues. Germline loops: CDR1 SNHLY, CDR2 FYNNEI. Trimming took off 6 bases at V and 7 bases at J, with 7 bases between the two ends. CDR3 in DNA: TGTGCCAGCAGGACACAGAATTCACCCCTCCACTTT. Translation gives CASRTQNSPLHF.

The chain employs TRBV7-9 and TRBJ1-2; no firm D call. The length of the CDR3 is 17 residues. V gave up 5 bases and J gave up 7 bases, with 26 bases separating them. The germline CDR1 and CDR2 sequences are SEHNR and FQNEAQ (reference sequence). Here the CDR3 DNA reads TGTGCCAGCAGCCGGAGTGGCTCAGCTGGCTACAAAGCTGGCTACACCTTC. Residues: CASSRSGSAGYKAGYTF. Variable domain in full (rest from reference TRBV7-9 and TRBJ1-2): DTGVSQNPRHKITKRGQNVTFRCDPISEHNRLYWYRQTLGQGPEFLTYFQNEAQLEKSRLLSDRFSAERPKGSFSTLEIQRTEQGDSAMYLCASSRSGSAGYKAGYTFGSGTRLTVV.

The chain is built from TRBV20-1 and TRBJ2-7; 8 positions match TRBD2. Losses at the gene ends were 6 bases for V and 0 bases for J; bases not matched to a gene: 7. The CDR3 covers 14 residues. Germline CDR1 and CDR2: DFQATT and SNEGSKA (reference sequence). The CDR3 is CSAETGTSSYEQYF. In nucleotides, the CDR3 is TGCAGTGCCGAGACCGGGACTAGCTCCTACGAGCAGTACTTC.

V is TRBV30 and J is TRBJ1-1; unclear D gene. The CDR3 covers 13 residues. V was pared by 4 bases and J by 3 bases, with 12 bases between. Germline V gives CDR1 GTSNPN, CDR2 SVGIG (reference sequence). CDR3: CAWTYLADTEAFF. The CDR3 coding sequence is TGTGCCTGGACGTACCTGGCAGACACTGAAGCTTTCTTT. Full variable domain (missing parts from reference TRBV30 and TRBJ1-1): SQTIHQWPATLVQPVGSPLSLECTVEGTSNPNLYWYRQAAGRGLQLLFYSVGIGQISSEVPQNLSASRPQDRQFILSSKKLLLSDSGFYLCAWTYLADTEAFFGQGTRLTVV.

The chain links TRBV2 to TRBJ2-5; 7 positions agree with TRBD2. CDR1 SNHLY and CDR2 FYNNEI come from the germline V gene. The CDR3 loop spans 17 amino acids. J gave up 5 bases and V 7 bases, and 19 bases lay outside the gene matches. The CDR3 reads CASMSVSELARWETQYF. The CDR3 DNA sequence: TGTGCCAGCATGTCGGTCAGTGAACTAGCGCGGTGGGAGACCCAGTACTTC.

The chain joins TRBV15 to TRBJ2-1, with TRBD1 matching 7 bases. The CDR3 contains 14 residues. Germline lookup yields CDR1 LNHNV and CDR2 YYDKDF (reference sequence). J was trimmed by 9 bases and V by 0 bases; bases with no gene match: 5. This CDR3 is CATSRDPRDSEQFF. The CDR3 DNA follows: TGTGCCACCAGCAGAGACCCCAGGGACAGTGAGCAGTTCTTC. The variable domain in full, completed from reference TRBV15 and TRBJ2-1, reads DAMVIQNPRYQVTQFGKPVTLSCSQTLNHNVMYWYQQKSSQAPKLLFHYYDKDFNNEADTPDNFQSRRPNTSFCFLDIRSPGLGDTAMYLCATSRDPRDSEQFFGPGTRLTVL.